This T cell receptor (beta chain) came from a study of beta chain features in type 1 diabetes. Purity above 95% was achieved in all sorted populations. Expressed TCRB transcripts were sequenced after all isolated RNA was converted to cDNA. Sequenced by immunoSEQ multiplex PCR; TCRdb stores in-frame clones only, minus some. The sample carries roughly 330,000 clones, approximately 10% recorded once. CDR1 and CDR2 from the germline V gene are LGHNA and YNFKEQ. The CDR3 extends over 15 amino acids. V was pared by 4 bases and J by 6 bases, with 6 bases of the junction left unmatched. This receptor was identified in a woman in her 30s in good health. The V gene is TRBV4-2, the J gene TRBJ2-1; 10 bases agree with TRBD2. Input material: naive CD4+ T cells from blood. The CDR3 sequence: CASSPSSGSSNEQFF. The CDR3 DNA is TGTGCCAGCAGCCCCTCTAGCGGGAGTTCCAATGAGCAGTTCTTC.